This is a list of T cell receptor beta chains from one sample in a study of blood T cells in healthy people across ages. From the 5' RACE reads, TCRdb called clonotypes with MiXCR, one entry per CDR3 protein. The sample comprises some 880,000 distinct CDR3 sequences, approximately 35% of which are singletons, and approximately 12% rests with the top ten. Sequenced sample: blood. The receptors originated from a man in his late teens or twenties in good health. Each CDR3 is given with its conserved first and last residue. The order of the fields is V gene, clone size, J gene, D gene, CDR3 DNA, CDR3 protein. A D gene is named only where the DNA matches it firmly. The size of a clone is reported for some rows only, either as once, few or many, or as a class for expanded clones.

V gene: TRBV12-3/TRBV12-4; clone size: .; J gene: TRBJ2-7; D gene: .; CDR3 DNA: TGTGCCAGCAGTTTAGAGAGGGCCGGGACCTACGAGCAGTACTTC; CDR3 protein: CASSLERAGTYEQYF
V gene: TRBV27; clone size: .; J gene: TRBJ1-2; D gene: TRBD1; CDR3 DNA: TGTGCCAGCAGTTTATACGGACAGGGGGATGGCTACACCTTC; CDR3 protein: CASSLYGQGDGYTF
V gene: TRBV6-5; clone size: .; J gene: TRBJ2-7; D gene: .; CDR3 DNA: TGTGCCAGCAGTTACGGGGACGGCCCCTACGAGCAGTACTTC; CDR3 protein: CASSYGDGPYEQYF
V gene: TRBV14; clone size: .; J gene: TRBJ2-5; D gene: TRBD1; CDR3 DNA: TGTGCCAGCAGCATAGGTTTCCAGGGGGAGGAGACCCAGTACTTC; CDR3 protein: CASSIGFQGEETQYF
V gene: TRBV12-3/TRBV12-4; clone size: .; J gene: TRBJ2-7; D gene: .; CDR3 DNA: TGTGCCAGCAGTACTATTGCGGGACATCCCTCCTACGAGCAGTACTTC; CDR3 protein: CASSTIAGHPSYEQYF
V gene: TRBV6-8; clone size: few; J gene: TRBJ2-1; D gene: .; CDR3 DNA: TGTGCCAGCAGTGCAACCTGGTTCTTC; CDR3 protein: CASSATWFF
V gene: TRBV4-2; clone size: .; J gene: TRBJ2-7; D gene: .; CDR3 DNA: TGTGCCAGCAGCCGAGCAGACGCTAGCTCCTACGAGCAGTACTTC; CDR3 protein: CASSRADASSYEQYF
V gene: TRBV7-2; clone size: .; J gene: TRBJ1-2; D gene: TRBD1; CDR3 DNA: TGTGCCAGCAGCCCCCAACCTCGACAGGGATCGGATGGCTACACCTTC; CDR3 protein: CASSPQPRQGSDGYTF
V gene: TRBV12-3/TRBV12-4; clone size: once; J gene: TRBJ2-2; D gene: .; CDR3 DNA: TGTGCCAGCAGTCCATCTCACACCGGGGAGCTGTTTTTT; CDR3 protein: CASSPSHTGELFF
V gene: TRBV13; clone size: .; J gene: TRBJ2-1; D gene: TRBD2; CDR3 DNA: TGTGCCAGCAGCTTGTATCCCTCACAGCCCCCGGGGGGGACCCACAATGAGCAGTTCTTC; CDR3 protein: CASSLYPSQPPGGTHNEQFF
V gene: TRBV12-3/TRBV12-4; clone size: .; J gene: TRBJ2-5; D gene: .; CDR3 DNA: TGTGCCAGCAGTTTAGCTCAAACACTAACGACGGGAGAGACCCAGTACTTC; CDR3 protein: CASSLAQTLTTGETQYF
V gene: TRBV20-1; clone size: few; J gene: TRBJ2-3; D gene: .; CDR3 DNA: TGCAGTGCACTAGGTGTGTCAAAGAGCACAGATACGCAGTATTTT; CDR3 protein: CSALGVSKSTDTQYF
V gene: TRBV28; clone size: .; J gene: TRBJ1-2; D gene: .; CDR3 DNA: TGTGGGACTCGGGGGGATGGCTACACCTTC; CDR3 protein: CGTRGDGYTF
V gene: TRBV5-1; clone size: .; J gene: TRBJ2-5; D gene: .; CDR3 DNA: TGCGCCAGCTTCGCGGATGACGGGTTAGAGACCCAGTACTTC; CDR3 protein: CASFADDGLETQYF
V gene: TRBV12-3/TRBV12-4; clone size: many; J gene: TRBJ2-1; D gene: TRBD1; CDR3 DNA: TGTGCCAGCAGTTTACGACAGGGGATCCGGCATGAGCAGTTCTTC; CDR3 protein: CASSLRQGIRHEQFF
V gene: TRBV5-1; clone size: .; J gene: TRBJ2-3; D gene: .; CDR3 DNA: TGCGCCAGCAGCTTGAGCAGGGCTGACACAGATACGCAGTATTTT; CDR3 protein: CASSLSRADTDTQYF
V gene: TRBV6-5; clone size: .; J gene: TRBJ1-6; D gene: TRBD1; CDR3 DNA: TGTGCCAGCAGTTACAAACGGGGGACAGCGAGCTCCTATAATTCACCCCTCCACTTT; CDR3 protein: CASSYKRGTASSYNSPLHF
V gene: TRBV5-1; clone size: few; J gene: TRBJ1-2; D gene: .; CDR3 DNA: TGCGCCAGCAGCTTGAATGGGCAGGGAAACTATGGCTACACCTTC; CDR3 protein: CASSLNGQGNYGYTF
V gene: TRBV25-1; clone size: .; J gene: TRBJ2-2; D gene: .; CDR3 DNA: TGTGCCAGCAGTGAAATCGGGGCCGGGGAGCTGTTTTTT; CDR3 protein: CASSEIGAGELFF
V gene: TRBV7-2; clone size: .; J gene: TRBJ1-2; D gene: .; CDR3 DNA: TGTGCCAGCAGCCGGAGACAAGCCTATAGCTACACCTTC; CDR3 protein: CASSRRQAYSYTF
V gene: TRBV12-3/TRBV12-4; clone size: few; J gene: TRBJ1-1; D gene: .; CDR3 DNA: TGTGCCAGCAGTTTAGCTTGGCAGGATGAAGCTTTCTTT; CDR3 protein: CASSLAWQDEAFF
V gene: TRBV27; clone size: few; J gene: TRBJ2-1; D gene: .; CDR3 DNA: TGTGCCAGCGGGAGCAGGGCTAATGAGCAGTTCTTC; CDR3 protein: CASGSRANEQFF
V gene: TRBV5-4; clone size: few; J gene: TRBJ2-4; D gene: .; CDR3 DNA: TGTGCCAGCAGCTTGGGACGCGGGGCCGGAGACATTCAGTACTTC; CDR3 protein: CASSLGRGAGDIQYF
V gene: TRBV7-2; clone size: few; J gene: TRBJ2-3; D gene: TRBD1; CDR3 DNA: TGTGCCAGCAGCCAGAACGGGCCAGGGGGCTTGGCAGATACGCAGTATTTT; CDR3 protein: CASSQNGPGGLADTQYF
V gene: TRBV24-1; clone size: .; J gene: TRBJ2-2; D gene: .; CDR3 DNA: TGTGCCACCGCTAAGACCGGGACCGTAAACACCGGGGAGCTGTTTTTT; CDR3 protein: CATAKTGTVNTGELFF